Below are 3 T cell receptor beta chains sequenced from a single sample in a study of OX40 agonist ivuxolimab in advanced cancers. Some clones are missing from TCRdb's copy, which holds only in-frame ones; the method was immunoSEQ multiplex PCR. The table has approximately 76,000 clones, almost 85% seen once. The source was CD4+ or CD8+ T cells sorted from blood, collected in a trial of the OX40 agonist ivuxolimab. Source of these receptors: an adult with an advanced solid tumor such as melanoma, head and neck, liver or kidney cancer.

The gene calls are TRBV13 and TRBJ2-3; the D is unclear. This CDR3 has 14 residues. V lost 2 bases and J 4 bases, leaving 10 bases between the germline ends. Germline V gene data show CDR1 as PRHDT and CDR2 as FYEKMQ (reference sequence). The CDR3 is CASSLRSPPDTQYF. The CDR3 DNA is TGTGCCAGCAGCTTAAGATCCCCACCAGATACGCAGTATTTT.

V is TRBV2 and J is TRBJ1-2; D not certain. This CDR3 spans 13 amino acids. V was shortened by 4 bases and J by 3 bases, with 9 bases between the two germline ends. Germline CDR1 and CDR2: SNHLY and FYNNEI. CDR3 in DNA: TGTGCCAGCAGTGGTGTCGGATACTATGGCTACACCTTC. The encoded protein is CASSGVGYYGYTF.

The chain couples TRBV5-1 to TRBJ2-5; 11 bases line up with TRBD2. CDR1 and CDR2 from the germline V gene are SGHRS and YFSETQ. The trim removed 4 bases at V and 1 base at J, leaving 3 bases unmatched. This CDR3 has 15 residues. In DNA form, the CDR3 reads TGCGCCAGCAGCCTGCTAGCGGGGGGCCAAGAGACCCAGTACTTC. Translating it yields CASSLLAGGQETQYF.